The T cell receptor beta chain described here comes from a study of shared clonotypes between healthy human individuals (dated by TCRdb to the early 2020s). Regarding the study in general: Three men and two women, aged 18 to 49 years, made up the cohort. For each donor, CD4 naive and CD4 memory were each run on three plates, CD8 naive on two plates, and CD8 memory on one plate. Each donor's leukapheresis produced roughly between roughly 0.85 and 9.5 billion PBMCs. To increase sequencing depth and limit assay-specific biases, different laboratories used diverse techniques to prepare libraries and sequence TCR repertoires. The study deeply sequenced blood TCR repertoires of about 5 healthy adults to estimate repertoire size and the extent of clonotype sharing between individuals. The full study reports these points: Only blood was sampled, and tissue TCR repertoires likely differ from those in blood. Rarefaction of sorted-subset datasets indicated incomplete sequencing despite the large sequencing depth. Pairwise subsampling led to the expectation that sequencing depth would affect the degree of clonotype sharing among donors. Clonotypes shared by all four sorted-subset donors showed higher generation probabilities than non-shared clonotypes. Naive subsets generally had larger estimated clonotype richness than memory subsets did. Because the study included a small number of donors, the genetic and exposure-history diversity represented was limited. About 5% of naive CD4, 3% to 3.5% of naive CD8, about 2.1% of memory CD4, and over 0.35% of memory CD8 clonotypes were shared across several donors.

Using the deep immunoSEQ assay, multiplex PCR amplified TCR CDR3 regions from genomic DNA. Extracted genomic DNA from each cell subset was spread evenly across all wells of several immunoSEQ 96-well plates, with each plate serving as a replicate. For sorted subsets, around 0.2 ug of genomic DNA, equivalent to 25,000 to 35,000 T cell genomes, went into each replicate PCR. The purified libraries were quantified using a Qubit 3.0 fluorometer, sized with a Bioanalyzer 2100, and then quantified again using the KAPA Library Quantification kit. Every immunoSEQ 96-well plate was sequenced on a dedicated single-read 150-cycle Illumina NextSeq 550 flow cell. Per the original workflow: Because only junctional sequences without quality scores were contained in the immunoSEQ output, filtering matching that applied to full-length reads could not be performed. Sequences were annotated with PyIR, a Python wrapper for IgBLAST v1.9, using IMGT germline references to assign V/J genes and CDR3. Any read was removed if the V/J assignment was weak (E-value above 1e-6), the CDR3 was missing, or the read contained stop codons, out-of-frame junctions, or ambiguous translated residues. V3J clonotypes were defined as sequences sharing an identical inferred V gene, J gene, and CDR3 amino acid sequence. Percentage overlap between repertoires was computed as shared unique clonotypes divided by the size of the smaller repertoire. Three approaches were used to assess repertoire richness: RTK rarefaction, the Chao1 estimator, and Recon v2.1 estimates of unobserved clonotypes. Generation probabilities were computed with OLGA for all TCRbeta clonotypes obtained by the gDNA method from a few donors. TCRdb took over this immuneACCESS table, retaining in-frame rearrangements with V and J assigned. Such tables are incomplete; in checked studies, under half of the missing clones stem from an unresolved V gene, and the remainder is unexplained. V, J and clone size were drawn from that table, and D and trimming were deduced from the DNA. For this sample the table gives more than 550,000 clones, of which roughly 94% were detected only once. The ten largest clones represent approximately 24% of the sample.

About this clone: Its antigen specificity is not known. There are no base qualities to consult, and no much larger clone falls within one base.

CD8 naive samples consisted of CD45RO-negative cells that were positively selected for CCR7, yielding a CD45RA+CCR7+ population without TemRA cells. The donors were healthy, HIV-negative adults with no recently reported acute infections or vaccinations. Every donor was a Caucasian adult living in Nashville, Tennessee, USA. Blood was collected by leukapheresis, and PBMCs were isolated by Ficoll-Histopaque density gradient centrifugation and then cryopreserved in liquid nitrogen vapor phase. Analytical flow cytometry was used to check the purity and quantity of each magnetically sorted T cell population. From each sorted fraction, genomic DNA was isolated and quantified by UV absorbance on a Nanodrop 2000c. CDR1 and CDR2 are read off the germline V gene as SGDLS and YYNGEE. The cysteine opens and the phenylalanine closes a CDR3 of 17 amino acids. The DNA shown is the 51-base CDR3, in frame from base 1. Trimming leaves V shorter by 4 bases and J shorter by 1 base, with the junction holding 11 bases beyond the gene matches.

The sequence is built from TRBV9 and TRBJ2-3; 8 nucleotides in the junction match TRBD1. Specimen: naive CD8+ T cells sorted from blood. The cell subset or site label of this sample denotes: CD45RA+CCR7+. This sequence originates from a man between 25 and 39 years old in good health. The DNA sequence is given as TGTGCCAGCAGCCCTACTACCCGGACAGGGCGCACAGATACGCAGTATTTT. Translation gives CASSPTTRTGRTDTQYF.